The entry below describes one T cell receptor (beta chain). This sample stems from a study of blood T cell repertoires in COVID-19. The wider study: Whether acute or convalescent, the COVID-19 samples came from the United States, Italy and Spain. PBMCs, B-cell-depleted T cells, or T cells were the source of the cDNA or gDNA that made up the material.

The V gene end was trimmed by 7 bases and the J gene end by 1 base; junction bases not matched to a gene: 3. The CDR3 is 14 amino acids. Germline V CDR1 and CDR2: KGHDR, SFDVKD. The data were produced by immunoSEQ multiplex PCR, yet TCRdb's version contains in-frame clones alone and is incomplete. The sample holds about 120,000 clones, 87% seen once. V is TRBV24-1 and J is TRBJ2-1; 7 bases agree with TRBD1. This receptor was obtained from a woman in her forties or fifties with acute or convalescent COVID-19. What was sequenced was peripheral blood. The CDR3 sequence is CATSPGGSYNEQFF. The CDR3, as DNA: TGTGCCACCAGCCCAGGGGGTTCCTACAATGAGCAGTTCTTC.